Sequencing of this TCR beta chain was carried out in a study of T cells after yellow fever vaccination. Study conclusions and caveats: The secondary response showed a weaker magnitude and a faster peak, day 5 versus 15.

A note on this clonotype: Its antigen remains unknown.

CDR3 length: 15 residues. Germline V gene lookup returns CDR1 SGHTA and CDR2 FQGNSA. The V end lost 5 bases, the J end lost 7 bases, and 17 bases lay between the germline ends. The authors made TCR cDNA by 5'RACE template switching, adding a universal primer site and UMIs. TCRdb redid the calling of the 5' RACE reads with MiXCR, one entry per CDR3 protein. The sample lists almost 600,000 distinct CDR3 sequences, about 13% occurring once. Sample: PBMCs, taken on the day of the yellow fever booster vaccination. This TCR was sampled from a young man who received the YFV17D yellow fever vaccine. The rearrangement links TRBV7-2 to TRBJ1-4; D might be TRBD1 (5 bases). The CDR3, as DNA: TGTGCCAGCAGCGTTCAGGGTGGCTGGGCTGAAAAACTGTTTTTT. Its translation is CASSVQGGWAEKLFF.